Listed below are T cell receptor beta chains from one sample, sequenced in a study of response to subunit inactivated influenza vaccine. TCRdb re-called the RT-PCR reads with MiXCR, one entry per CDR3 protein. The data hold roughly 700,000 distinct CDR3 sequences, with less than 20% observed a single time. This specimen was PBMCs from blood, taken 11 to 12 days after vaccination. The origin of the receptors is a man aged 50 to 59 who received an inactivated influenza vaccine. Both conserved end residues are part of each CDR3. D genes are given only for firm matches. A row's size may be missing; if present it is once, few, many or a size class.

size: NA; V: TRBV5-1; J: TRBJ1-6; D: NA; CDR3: CASSLAAPGSSYNSPLHF; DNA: TGCGCCAGCAGCTTGGCAGCCCCGGGGAGCTCCTATAATTCACCCCTCCACTTT
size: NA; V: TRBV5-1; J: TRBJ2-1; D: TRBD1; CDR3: CASRRRGPGDEQFF; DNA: TGCGCCAGCAGAAGAAGGGGGCCCGGCGATGAGCAGTTCTTC
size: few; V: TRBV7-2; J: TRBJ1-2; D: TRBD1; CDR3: CASSFAGTGFMRYGYTF; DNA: TGTGCCAGCAGCTTCGCCGGGACAGGGTTTATGCGGTATGGCTACACCTTC
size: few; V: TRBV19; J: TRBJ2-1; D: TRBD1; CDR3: CASSIGDRVPYNEQFF; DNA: TGTGCCAGTAGTATAGGGGACAGGGTTCCCTACAATGAGCAGTTCTTC
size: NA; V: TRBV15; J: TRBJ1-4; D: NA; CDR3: CAPPPGLINEKLFF; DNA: TGTGCCCCGCCACCGGGCCTTATTAATGAAAAACTGTTTTTT
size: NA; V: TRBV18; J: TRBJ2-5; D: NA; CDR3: CASSRNVAGQETQYF; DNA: TGTGCCAGCTCACGAAATGTAGCCGGCCAAGAGACCCAGTACTTC
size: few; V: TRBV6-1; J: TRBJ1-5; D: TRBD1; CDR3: CASIGTGDGQPQHF; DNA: TGTGCCAGCATTGGGACAGGGGACGGTCAGCCCCAGCATTTT
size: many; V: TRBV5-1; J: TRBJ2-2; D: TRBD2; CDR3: CASSLGLEVSGELFF; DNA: TGCGCCAGCAGCCTCGGACTAGAAGTGTCCGGGGAGCTGTTTTTT
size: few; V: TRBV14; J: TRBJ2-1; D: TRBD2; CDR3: CASSPGTTINEQFF; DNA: TGTGCCAGCAGCCCGGGGACTACCATCAATGAGCAGTTCTTC
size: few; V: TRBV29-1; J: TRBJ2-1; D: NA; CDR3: CSVNAGYSYNEQFF; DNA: TGCAGCGTCAACGCGGGGTACTCCTACAATGAGCAGTTCTTC
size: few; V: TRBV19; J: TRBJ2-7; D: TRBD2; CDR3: CASSGLAGAHEQYF; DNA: TGTGCCAGTAGTGGACTAGCGGGGGCCCACGAGCAGTACTTC
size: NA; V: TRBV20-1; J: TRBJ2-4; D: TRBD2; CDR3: CSARKAGTSGGALAKNIQYF; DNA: TGCAGTGCTAGAAAAGCCGGGACTAGCGGGGGGGCCTTAGCCAAAAACATTCAGTACTTC
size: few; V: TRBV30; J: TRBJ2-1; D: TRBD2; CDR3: CAWSSSGIMLNEQFF; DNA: TGTGCCTGGAGTTCAAGCGGGATCATGCTTAATGAGCAGTTCTTC
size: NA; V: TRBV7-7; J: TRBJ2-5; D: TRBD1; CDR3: CASSLARQGTRETQYF; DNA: TGTGCCAGCAGCTTAGCCCGACAGGGAACGAGAGAGACCCAGTACTTC
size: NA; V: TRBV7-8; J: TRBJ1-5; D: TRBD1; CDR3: CASSSNRGNQPQHF; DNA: TGTGCCAGCAGCTCCAACAGGGGGAATCAGCCCCAGCATTTT
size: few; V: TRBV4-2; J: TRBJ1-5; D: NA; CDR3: CASSQDGARGQPQHF; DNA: TGTGCCAGCAGCCAAGATGGGGCGAGGGGACAGCCCCAGCATTTT
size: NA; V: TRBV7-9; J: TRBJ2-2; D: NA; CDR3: CASSFLRDNTGELFF; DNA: TGTGCCAGCAGCTTTTTGCGGGATAACACCGGGGAGCTGTTTTTT
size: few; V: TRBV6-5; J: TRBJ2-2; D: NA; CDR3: CASSHEWPTGELFF; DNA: TGTGCCAGCAGTCACGAGTGGCCGACCGGGGAGCTGTTTTTT
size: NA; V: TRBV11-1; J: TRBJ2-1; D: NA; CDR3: CASSPKVVFRDSKLPYNEQFF; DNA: TGTGCCAGCAGTCCCAAGGTTGTTTTCCGGGACTCCAAACTACCATACAATGAGCAGTTCTTC
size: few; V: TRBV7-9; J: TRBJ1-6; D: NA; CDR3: CASSLYIGPGTSPLHF; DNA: TGTGCCAGCAGCTTATATATCGGACCTGGTACGTCACCCCTCCACTTT
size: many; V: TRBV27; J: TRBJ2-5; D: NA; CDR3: CASSSGGRGTQYF; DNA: TGTGCCAGCAGTTCCGGGGGTCGGGGGACCCAGTACTTC
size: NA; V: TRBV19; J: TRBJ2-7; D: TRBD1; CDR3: CASRGGQGNEQYF; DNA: TGTGCCAGTAGGGGGGGACAGGGAAACGAGCAGTACTTC
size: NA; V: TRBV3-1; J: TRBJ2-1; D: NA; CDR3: CASSSDGGSYNEQFF; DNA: TGTGCCAGCAGCTCAGACGGGGGCTCCTACAATGAGCAGTTCTTC
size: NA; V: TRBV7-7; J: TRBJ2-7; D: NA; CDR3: CASSLGPSAEQYF; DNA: TGTGCTAGCAGCTTAGGACCTTCCGCCGAGCAGTACTTC
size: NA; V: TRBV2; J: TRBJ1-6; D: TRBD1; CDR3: CASSPDRGDSPLHF; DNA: TGTGCCAGCAGTCCCGACAGGGGTGATTCACCCCTCCACTTT
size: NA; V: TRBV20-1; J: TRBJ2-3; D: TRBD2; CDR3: CSARDLHPLATSTDTQYF; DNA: TGCAGTGCTAGAGACCTTCACCCACTAGCGACTAGCACAGATACGCAGTATTTT
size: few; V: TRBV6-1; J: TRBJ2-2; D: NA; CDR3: CASSESAGVNTGELFF; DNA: TGTGCCAGCAGTGAATCAGCAGGGGTTAACACCGGGGAGCTGTTTTTT